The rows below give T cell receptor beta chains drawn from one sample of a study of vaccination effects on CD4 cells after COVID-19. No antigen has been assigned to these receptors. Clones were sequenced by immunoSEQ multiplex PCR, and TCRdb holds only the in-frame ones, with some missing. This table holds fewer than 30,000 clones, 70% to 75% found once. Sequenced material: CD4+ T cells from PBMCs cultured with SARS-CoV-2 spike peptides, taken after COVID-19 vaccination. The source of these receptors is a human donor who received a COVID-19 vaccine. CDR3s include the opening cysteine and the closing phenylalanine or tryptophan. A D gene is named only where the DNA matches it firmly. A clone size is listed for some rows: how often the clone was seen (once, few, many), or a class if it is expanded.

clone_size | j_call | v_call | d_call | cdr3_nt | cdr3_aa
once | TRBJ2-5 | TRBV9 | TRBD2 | TGTGCCAGCAGCGCCTCAAGTCTAGCGGGAGTAGGAGAGACCCAGTACTTC | CASSASSLAGVGETQYF
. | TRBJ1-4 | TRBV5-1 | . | TGCGCCAGCAGCTTGGTGGCTAATGAAAAACTGTTTTTT | CASSLVANEKLFF
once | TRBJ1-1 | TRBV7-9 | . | TGTGCCAGCAGCAAATTGGTCACTGAAGCTTTCTTT | CASSKLVTEAFF
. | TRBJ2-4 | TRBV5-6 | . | TGTGCCAGCAGCTTTGGGGTAGGGACACTAAGTAAAAACATTCAGTACTTC | CASSFGVGTLSKNIQYF
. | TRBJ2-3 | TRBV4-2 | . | TGTGCCAGCAGCTCAGCTAGCACAGATACGCAGTATTTT | CASSSASTDTQYF
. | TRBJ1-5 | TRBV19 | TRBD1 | TGTGCCAGTAGTATGAGGGACAGGGGCGCGCAAGAACAGCCCCAGCATTTT | CASSMRDRGAQEQPQHF
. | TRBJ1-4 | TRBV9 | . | TGTGCCAGCAGCGTAGGGGGAGGTGAAAAACTGTTTTTT | CASSVGGGEKLFF
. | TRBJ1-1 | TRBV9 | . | TGTGCCAGCAGCATCGAAGGACAGCTGAACACTGAAGCTTTCTTT | CASSIEGQLNTEAFF
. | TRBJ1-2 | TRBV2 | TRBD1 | TGTGCCAGCAGCGCCGGGACAGGGGAGAACTATGGCTACACCTTC | CASSAGTGENYGYTF
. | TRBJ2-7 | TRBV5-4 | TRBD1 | TGTGCCAGCAGCGCGGGGACAGGGACTAACTACGAGCAGTACTTC | CASSAGTGTNYEQYF
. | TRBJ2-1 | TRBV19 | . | TGTGCCAGTAGTGTGATGCATGAGCAGTTCTTC | CASSVMHEQFF
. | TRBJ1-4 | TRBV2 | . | TGTGCCAGCAGTGATTCGGGACAACCTACAACTAATGAAAAACTGTTTTTT | CASSDSGQPTTNEKLFF
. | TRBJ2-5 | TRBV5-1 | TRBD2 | TGCGCCAGCAGCCCAGGGACTAACCAAGAGACCCAGTACTTC | CASSPGTNQETQYF
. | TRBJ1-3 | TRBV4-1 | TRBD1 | TGCGCCAGCAGCCAAGGGGGACAGGGGGCTATCTCTGGAAACACCATATATTTT | CASSQGGQGAISGNTIYF
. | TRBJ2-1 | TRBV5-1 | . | TGCGCCAGCAGCTTGGGGGTCGTGGGGCCCTACAATGAGCAGTTCTTC | CASSLGVVGPYNEQFF
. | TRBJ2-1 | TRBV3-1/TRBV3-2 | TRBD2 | TGTGCCAGCAGCCAAAGCGGGGGGGAGCAGTTCTTC | CASSQSGGEQFF
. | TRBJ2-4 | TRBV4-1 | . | TGCGCCAGCAGCCAACAAGGACTAGCCAAAAACATTCAGTACTTC | CASSQQGLAKNIQYF
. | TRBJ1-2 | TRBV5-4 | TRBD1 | TGTGCCAGCCGGGACAGGCAGACAAACTGGTATGGCTACACCTTC | CASRDRQTNWYGYTF
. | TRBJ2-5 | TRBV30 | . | TGTGCCTGGAGCCCGACCGGGACATCAGGGACCCAGTACTTC | CAWSPTGTSGTQYF
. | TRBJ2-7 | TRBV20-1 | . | TGCAGTGCTAGGCGGGAACACGAGCAGTACTTC | CSARREHEQYF
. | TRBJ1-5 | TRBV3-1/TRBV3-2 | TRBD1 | TGTGCCAGCAGCATGGGACAGGGGCTCAATCAGCCCCAGCATTTT | CASSMGQGLNQPQHF
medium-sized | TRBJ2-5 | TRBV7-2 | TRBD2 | TGTGCCAGCAGCTTTAACGGGGGGGCGGAGACCCAGTACTTC | CASSFNGGAETQYF
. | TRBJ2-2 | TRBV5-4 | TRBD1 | TGTGCCAGCAGCCGGACAGGGATGGGTACCGGGGAGCTGTTTTTT | CASSRTGMGTGELFF
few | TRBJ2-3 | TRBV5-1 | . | TGCGCCAGCAGCTTGGGACTAGCAGATACGCAGTATTTT | CASSLGLADTQYF
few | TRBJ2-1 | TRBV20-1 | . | TGCAGTGCTGAAACCTACAATGAGCAGTTCTTC | CSAETYNEQFF
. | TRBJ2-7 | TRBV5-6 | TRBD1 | TGTGCCAGCAGGAACCGGGACAGGGGGCACGAGCAGTACTTC | CASRNRDRGHEQYF
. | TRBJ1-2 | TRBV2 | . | TGTGCCAGCCGGCCTTTGGGAGGCTACACCTTC | CASRPLGGYTF
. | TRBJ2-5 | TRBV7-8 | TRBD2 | TGTGCCAGCAGCTTAGAGCTAGGGAGGGATGAAGAGACCCAGTACTTC | CASSLELGRDEETQYF
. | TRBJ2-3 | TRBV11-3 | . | TGTGCCAGCAGTAATCATCCCCCGACTAGTATGACAGATACGCAGTATTTT | CASSNHPPTSMTDTQYF
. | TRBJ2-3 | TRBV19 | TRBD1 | TGTGCCAGTAGGCCGACAGGGTCCCCCGCGACGCAGTATTTT | CASRPTGSPATQYF
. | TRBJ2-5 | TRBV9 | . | TGTGCCAGCAGCGTAGCGGAGGGCCGAGAGACCCAGTACTTC | CASSVAEGRETQYF
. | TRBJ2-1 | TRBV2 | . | TGTGCCAGCAGTGAAAGACTAGTCGACGAGCAGTTCTTC | CASSERLVDEQFF
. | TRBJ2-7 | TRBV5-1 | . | TGCGCCAGCAGCCCACCGAGCGACTCCTACGAGCAGTACTTC | CASSPPSDSYEQYF
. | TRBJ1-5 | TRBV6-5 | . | TGTGCCAGCAAGGAAACAGCATTTCGGCCCCAGCATTTT | CASKETAFRPQHF
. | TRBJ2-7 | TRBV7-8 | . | TGTGCCAGCAGCCTGGGACAAAACTACGAGCAGTACTTC | CASSLGQNYEQYF
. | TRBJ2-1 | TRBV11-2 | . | TGTGCCAGCAGCCCGATTCGAGACTCCTACAATGAGCAGTTCTTC | CASSPIRDSYNEQFF
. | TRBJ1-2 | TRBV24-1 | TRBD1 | TGTGCCACCAGTGACCCGACAGGGGGCTATGGCTACACCTTC | CATSDPTGGYGYTF
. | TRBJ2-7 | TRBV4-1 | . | TGCGCCAGCAGCCAAGAGCCAGGGCAAGTCCTTGGCGAGCAGTACTTC | CASSQEPGQVLGEQYF